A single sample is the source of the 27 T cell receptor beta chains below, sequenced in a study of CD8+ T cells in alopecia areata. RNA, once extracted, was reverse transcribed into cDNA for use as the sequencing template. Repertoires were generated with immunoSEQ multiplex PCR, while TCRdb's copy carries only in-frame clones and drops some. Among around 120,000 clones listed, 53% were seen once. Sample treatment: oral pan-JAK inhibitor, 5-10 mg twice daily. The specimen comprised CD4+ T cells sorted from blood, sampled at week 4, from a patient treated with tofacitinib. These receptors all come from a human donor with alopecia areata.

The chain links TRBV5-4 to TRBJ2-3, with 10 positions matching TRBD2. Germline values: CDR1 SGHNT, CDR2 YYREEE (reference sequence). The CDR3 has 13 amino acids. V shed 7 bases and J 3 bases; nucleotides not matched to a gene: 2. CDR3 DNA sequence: TGTGCCAGCGCACTAGCGGGGACAGATACGCAGTATTTT. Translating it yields CASALAGTDTQYF.

This CDR3 is CASSEPVMNTEAFF. CDR3 DNA: TGTGCCAGCAGTGAACCAGTTATGAACACTGAAGCTTTCTTT. The chain joins TRBV6-1 to TRBJ1-1; no clear D. The V gene's germline CDR1 is MNHNS and CDR2 SASEGT. V lost 2 bases to trimming and J lost 0 bases, with 7 bases between them. The CDR3 is 14 residues long.

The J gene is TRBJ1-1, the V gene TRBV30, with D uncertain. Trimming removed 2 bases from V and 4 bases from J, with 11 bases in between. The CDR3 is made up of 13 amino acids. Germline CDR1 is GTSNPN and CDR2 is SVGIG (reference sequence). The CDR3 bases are TGTGCCTGGAGTCCAACCCAGAGCACTGAAGCTTTCTTT. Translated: CAWSPTQSTEAFF.

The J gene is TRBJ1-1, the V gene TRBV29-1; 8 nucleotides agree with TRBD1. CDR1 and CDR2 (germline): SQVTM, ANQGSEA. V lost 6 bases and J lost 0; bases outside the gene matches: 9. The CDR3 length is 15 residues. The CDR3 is CSVAMTGEVNTEAFF. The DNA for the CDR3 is TGCAGCGTGGCGATGACAGGGGAGGTGAACACTGAAGCTTTCTTT.

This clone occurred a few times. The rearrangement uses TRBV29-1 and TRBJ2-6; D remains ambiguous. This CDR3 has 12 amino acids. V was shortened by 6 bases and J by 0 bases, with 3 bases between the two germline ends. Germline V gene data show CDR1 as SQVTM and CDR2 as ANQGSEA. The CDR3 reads CSVRSGANVLTF. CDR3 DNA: TGCAGCGTACGCTCTGGGGCCAACGTCCTGACTTTC.

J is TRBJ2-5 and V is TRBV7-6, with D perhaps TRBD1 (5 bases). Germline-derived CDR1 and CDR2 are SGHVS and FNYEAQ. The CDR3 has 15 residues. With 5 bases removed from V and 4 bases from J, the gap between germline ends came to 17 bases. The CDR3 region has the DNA TGTGCCAGCAGCCAGGGCCCCCAGACGGGAGAGACCCAGTACTTC. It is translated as CASSQGPQTGETQYF.

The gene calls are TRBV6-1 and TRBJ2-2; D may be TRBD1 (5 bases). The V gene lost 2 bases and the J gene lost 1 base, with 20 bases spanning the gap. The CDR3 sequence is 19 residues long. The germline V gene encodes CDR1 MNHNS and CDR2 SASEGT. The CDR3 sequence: CASSEKMAGWAQNTGELFF. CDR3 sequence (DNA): TGTGCCAGCAGTGAAAAAATGGCAGGGTGGGCACAGAACACCGGGGAGCTGTTTTTT.

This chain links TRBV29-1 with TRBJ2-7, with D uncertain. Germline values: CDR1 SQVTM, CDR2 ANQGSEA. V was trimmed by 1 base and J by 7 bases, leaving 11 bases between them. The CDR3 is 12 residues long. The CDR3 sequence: CSVEVLALEQYF. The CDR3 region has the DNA TGCAGCGTTGAAGTTCTGGCGTTGGAGCAGTACTTC.

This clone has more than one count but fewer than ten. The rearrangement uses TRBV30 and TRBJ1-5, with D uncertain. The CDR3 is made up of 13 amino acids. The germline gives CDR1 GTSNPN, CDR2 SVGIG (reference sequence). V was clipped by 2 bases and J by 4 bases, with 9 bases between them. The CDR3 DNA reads TGTGCCTGGAGTCCGGGTCCAAATCAGCCCCAGCATTTT. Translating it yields CAWSPGPNQPQHF.

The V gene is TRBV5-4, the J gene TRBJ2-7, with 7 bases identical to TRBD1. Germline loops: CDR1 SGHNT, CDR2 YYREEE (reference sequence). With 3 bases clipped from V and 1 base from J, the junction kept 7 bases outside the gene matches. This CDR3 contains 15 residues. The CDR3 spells CASSSIRDSSYEQYF. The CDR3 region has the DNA TGTGCCAGCAGCTCCATCCGGGACAGTTCCTACGAGCAGTACTTC.

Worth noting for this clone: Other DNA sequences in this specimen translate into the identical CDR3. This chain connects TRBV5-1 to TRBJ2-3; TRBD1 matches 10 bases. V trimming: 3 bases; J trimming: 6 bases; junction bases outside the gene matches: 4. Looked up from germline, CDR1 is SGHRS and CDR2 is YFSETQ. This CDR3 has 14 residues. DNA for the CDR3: TGCGCCAGCAGCTCGGACAGGGGGACTGATACGCAGTATTTT. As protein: CASSSDRGTDTQYF.

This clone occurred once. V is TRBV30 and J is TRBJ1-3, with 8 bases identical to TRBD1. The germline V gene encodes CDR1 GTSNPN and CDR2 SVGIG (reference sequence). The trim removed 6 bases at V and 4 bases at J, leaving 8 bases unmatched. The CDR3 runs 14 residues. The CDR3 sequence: CACRTGFGGNTIYF. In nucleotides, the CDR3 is TGTGCCTGCCGGACAGGGTTCGGAGGAAACACCATATATTTT.

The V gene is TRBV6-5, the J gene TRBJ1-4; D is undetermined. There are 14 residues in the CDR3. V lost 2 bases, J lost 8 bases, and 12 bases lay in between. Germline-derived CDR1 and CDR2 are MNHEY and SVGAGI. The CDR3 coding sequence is TGTGCCAGCAGTTACGTGGGGAGGGAAGAAAAACTGTTTTTT. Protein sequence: CASSYVGREEKLFF.

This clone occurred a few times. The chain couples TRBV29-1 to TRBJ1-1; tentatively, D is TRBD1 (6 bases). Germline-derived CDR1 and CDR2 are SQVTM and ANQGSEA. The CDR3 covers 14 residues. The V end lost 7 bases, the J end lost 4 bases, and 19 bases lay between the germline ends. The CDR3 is CSGCYRARGTEAFF. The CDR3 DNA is TGCAGCGGATGTTACAGGGCCAGAGGCACTGAAGCTTTCTTT. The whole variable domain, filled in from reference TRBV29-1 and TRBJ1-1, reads SAVISQKPSRDICQRGTSLTIQCQVDSQVTMMFWYRQQPGQSLTLIATANQGSEATYESGFVIDKFPISRPNLTFSTLTVSNMSPEDSSIYLCSGCYRARGTEAFFGQGTRLTVV.

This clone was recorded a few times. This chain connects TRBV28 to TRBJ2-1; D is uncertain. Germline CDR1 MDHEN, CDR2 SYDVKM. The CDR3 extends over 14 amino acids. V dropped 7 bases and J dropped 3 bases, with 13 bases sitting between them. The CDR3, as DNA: TGTGCCAGCAACGAACTGGCTCTCTACAATGAGCAGTTCTTC. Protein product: CASNELALYNEQFF.

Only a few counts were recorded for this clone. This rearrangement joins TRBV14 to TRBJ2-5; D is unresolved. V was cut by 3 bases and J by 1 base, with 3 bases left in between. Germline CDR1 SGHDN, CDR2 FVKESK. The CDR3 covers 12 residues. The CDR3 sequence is CASSQSQETQYF. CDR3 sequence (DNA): TGTGCCAGCAGCCAGAGCCAAGAGACCCAGTACTTC. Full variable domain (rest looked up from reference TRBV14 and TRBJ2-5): EAGVTQFPSHSVIEKGQTVTLRCDPISGHDNLYWYRRVMGKEIKFLLHFVKESKQDESGMPNNRFLAERTGGTYSTLKVQPAELEDSGVYFCASSQSQETQYFGPGTRLLVL.

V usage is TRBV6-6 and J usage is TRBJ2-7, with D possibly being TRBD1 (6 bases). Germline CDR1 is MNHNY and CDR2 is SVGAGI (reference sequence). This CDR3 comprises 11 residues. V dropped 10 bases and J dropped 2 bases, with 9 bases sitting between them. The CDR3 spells CATRGTYEQYF. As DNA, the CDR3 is TGTGCCACCAGGGGAACCTACGAGCAGTACTTC.

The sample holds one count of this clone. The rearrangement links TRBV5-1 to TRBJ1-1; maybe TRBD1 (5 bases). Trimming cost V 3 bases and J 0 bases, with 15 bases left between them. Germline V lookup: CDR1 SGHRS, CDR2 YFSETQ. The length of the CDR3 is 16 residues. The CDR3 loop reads CASSSGTRGLNTEAFF. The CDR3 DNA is TGCGCCAGCAGCTCGGGGACCAGAGGGCTGAACACTGAAGCTTTCTTT.

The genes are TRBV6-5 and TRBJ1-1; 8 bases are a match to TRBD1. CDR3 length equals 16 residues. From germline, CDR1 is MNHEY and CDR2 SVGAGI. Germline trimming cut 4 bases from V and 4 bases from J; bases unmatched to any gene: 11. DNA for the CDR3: TGTGCCAGCAGTTCCCCAAGACAGGGGTTGGGCACTGAAGCTTTCTTT. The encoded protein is CASSSPRQGLGTEAFF.

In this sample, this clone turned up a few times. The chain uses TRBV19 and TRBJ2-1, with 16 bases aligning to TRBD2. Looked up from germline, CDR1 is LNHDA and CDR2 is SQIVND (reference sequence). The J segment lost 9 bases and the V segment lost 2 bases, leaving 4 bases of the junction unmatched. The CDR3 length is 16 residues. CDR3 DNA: TGTGCCAGTAGTATATGGGGACTAGCGGGAGGGAGTGAGCAGTTCTTC. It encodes CASSIWGLAGGSEQFF.

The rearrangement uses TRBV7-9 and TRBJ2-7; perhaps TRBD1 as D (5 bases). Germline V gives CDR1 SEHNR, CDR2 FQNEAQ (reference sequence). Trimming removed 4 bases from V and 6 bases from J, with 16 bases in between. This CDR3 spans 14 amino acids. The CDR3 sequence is CASSSRRTPTEQYF. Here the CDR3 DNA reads TGTGCCAGCAGCTCCCGGCGGACACCTACCGAGCAGTACTTC.

This chain's CDR3 is CASSFGYGYTF. CDR3 nucleotides: TGTGCCAGCAGCTTCGGCTATGGCTACACCTTC. The chain is built from TRBV5-6 and TRBJ1-2; the D is unclear. The CDR3 has 11 residues. Germline lookup yields CDR1 SGHDT and CDR2 YYEEEE. Trimming took off 2 bases at V and 4 bases at J, with 3 bases between the two ends.

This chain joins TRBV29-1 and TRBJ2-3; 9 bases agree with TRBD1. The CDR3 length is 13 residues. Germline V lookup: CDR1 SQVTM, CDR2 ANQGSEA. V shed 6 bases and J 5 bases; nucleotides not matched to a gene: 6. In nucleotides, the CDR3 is TGCAGCGTCGGAAAGACAGGGGGAGATACGCAGTATTTT. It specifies CSVGKTGGDTQYF.

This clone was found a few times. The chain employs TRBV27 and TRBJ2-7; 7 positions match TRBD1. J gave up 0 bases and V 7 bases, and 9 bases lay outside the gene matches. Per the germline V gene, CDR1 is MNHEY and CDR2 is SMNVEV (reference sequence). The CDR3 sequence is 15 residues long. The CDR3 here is CASNPTGLSSYEQYF. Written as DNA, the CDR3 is TGTGCCAGCAACCCGACAGGGCTGAGCTCCTACGAGCAGTACTTC.

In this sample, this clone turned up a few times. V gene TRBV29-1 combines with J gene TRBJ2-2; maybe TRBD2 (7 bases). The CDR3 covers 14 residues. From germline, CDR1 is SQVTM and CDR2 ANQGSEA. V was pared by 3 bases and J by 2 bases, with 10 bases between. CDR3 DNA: TGCAGCGTTGACGCGGGGGCAAACACCGGGGAGCTGTTTTTT. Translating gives CSVDAGANTGELFF.

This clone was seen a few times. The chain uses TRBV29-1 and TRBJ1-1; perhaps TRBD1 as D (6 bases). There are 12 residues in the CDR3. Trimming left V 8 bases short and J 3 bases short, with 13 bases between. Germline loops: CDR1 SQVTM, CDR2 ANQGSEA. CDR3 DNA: TGCAGCCACCTAAAGGGGGACACTGAAGCTTTCTTT. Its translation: CSHLKGDTEAFF.

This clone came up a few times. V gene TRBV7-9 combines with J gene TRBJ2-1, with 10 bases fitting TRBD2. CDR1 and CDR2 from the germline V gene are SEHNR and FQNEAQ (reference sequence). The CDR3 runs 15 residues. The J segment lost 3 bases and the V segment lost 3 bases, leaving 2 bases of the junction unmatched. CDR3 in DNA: TGTGCCAGCAGCTTGACTAGCGGGCTCTACAATGAGCAGTTCTTC. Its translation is CASSLTSGLYNEQFF. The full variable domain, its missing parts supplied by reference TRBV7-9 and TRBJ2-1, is DTGVSQNPRHKITKRGQNVTFRCDPISEHNRLYWYRQTLGQGPEFLTYFQNEAQLEKSRLLSDRFSAERPKGSFSTLEIQRTEQGDSAMYLCASSLTSGLYNEQFFGPGTRLTVL.